The entry below gives a single T cell receptor beta chain sequence along with its context. Its antigen remains unidentified. The protocol was immunoSEQ multiplex PCR, while the TCRdb copy is restricted to in-frame clones and leaves out a portion. Of 150,000 to 160,000 clones listed, roughly 86% are singletons. Per the germline V gene, CDR1 is SGHRS and CDR2 is YFSETQ. The CDR3 contains 17 residues. Trimming cost V 3 bases and J 0 bases; bases outside gene matches: 3. These data belong to a study of cytomegalovirus exposure and HLA in healthy donors. Whole-study results and caveats: For most TCR sequences rarity was the rule, although some public TCRs occurred in many donors.

It was the approximately 120-subject validation cohort, separate from the approximately 670-subject first cohort, to which the donors belonged. The rearrangement joins TRBV5-1 to TRBJ2-7; 16 bases agree with TRBD2. The receptor was isolated from a human donor in good health. Sequencing used PBMCs. For the CDR3, the DNA is TGCGCCAGCAGCTCGGGACTAGCGGGAGGGAGCTCCTACGAGCAGTACTTC. Its translation is CASSSGLAGGSSYEQYF.